Each of the 4 T cell receptor beta chains below was sequenced from the same sample in a study of T cell responses to AZD1222 COVID-19 vaccine. Generated by immunoSEQ multiplex PCR, the TCRdb table keeps only in-frame clones and is missing some. The sample holds 150,000 to 200,000 clones; around 93% are singletons and the top ten take about 9%. Specimen: peripheral blood, collected on day 0 of AZD1222 vaccination. Source of these receptors: an adult in good health.

The rearrangement links TRBV6-2 or TRBV6-3 to TRBJ2-2, with 13 bases lining up with TRBD2. With V trimmed by 5 bases and J by 6 bases, 6 bases remained unmatched. The CDR3 is 16 residues long. Germline CDR1 and CDR2: MNHEY and SVGEGT. For the CDR3, the DNA is TGTGCCAGCAGTGGAGGACTAGCGGGAGATCCCGGGGAGCTGTTTTTT. This translates into CASSGGLAGDPGELFF.

This chain joins TRBV28 and TRBJ1-1; D gene unclear. CDR1 is MDHEN, CDR2 SYDVKM, per germline. With 6 bases removed from V and 1 base from J, the gap between germline ends came to 18 bases. CDR3 size: 16 residues. CDR3 amino acids: CASSQTTVGANTEAFF. In nucleotides, the CDR3 is TGTGCCAGCAGCCAAACAACCGTAGGAGCGAACACTGAAGCTTTCTTT.

The chain couples TRBV7-8 to TRBJ2-7, with 8 positions matching TRBD2. The CDR3 is made up of 16 amino acids. CDR1 SGHVS and CDR2 FQNEAQ come from the germline V gene. V lost 0 bases, J lost 3 bases, and 7 bases stayed unmatched. CDR3 protein: CASSLAPSGSVYEQYF. As DNA, the CDR3 is TGTGCCAGCAGCTTAGCGCCCAGCGGGAGCGTCTACGAGCAGTACTTC.

This chain uses TRBV5-1 with TRBJ1-1; the match to TRBD1 covers 8 bases. Germline assignment: CDR1 SGHRS and CDR2 YFSETQ. Losses at the gene ends were 2 bases for V and 4 bases for J; bases not matched to a gene: 7. The CDR3 sequence is 15 residues long. In DNA form, the CDR3 reads TGCGCCAGCAGCTTTCAGGGGGCTGAAGGCACTGAAGCTTTCTTT. This encodes CASSFQGAEGTEAFF.